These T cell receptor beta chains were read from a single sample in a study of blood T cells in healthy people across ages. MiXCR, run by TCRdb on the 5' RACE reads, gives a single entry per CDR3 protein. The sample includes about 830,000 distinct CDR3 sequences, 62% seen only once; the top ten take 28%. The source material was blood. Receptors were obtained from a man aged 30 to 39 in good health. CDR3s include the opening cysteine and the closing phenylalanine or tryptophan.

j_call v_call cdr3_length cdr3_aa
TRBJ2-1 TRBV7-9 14 CASSFGGGRHEQFF
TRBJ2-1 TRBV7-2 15 CASSLRRGGYNEQFF
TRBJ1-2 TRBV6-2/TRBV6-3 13 CASSHPRGNGYTF
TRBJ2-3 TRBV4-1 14 CASSRAVQPDTQYF
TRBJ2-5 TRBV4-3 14 CASSQAVGGLTQYF
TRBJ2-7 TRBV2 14 CASSGGGQGYEQYF
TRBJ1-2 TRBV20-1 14 CSARAPERWYGYTF
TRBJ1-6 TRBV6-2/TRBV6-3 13 CASRLTGEPPLHF
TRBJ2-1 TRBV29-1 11 CSVIEVNEQFF
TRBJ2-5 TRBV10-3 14 CAITRGYFQETQYF
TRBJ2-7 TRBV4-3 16 CASSQEGGGASYEQYF
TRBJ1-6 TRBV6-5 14 CASSYVVGGSPLHF
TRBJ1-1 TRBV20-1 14 CSARDLVGHTEAFF
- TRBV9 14 CASSAGTPAYEQYF
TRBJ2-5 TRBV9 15 CASSSTSGWKETQYF
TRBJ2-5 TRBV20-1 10 CSAKGETQYF
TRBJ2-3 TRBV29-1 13 CSLTDRAADTQYF
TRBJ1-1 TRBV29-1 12 CSVEFQYTVAFF
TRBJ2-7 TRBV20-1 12 CSASHSSYEQYF
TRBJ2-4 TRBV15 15 CATSSVGTGKNIQYF
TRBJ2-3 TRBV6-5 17 CASSYHHRAKATDTQYF
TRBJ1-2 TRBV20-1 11 CSASQNYGYTF
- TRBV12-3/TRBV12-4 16 CASSSPPGGGAETQYF
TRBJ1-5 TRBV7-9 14 CASSTTGTAQPQHF
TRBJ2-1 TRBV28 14 CASSDYSSYNEQFF
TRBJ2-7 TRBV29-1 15 CSGLGSEGTGYEQYF
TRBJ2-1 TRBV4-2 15 CASSPPSGGAHEQFF
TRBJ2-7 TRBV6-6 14 CANSYTSGGREQYF
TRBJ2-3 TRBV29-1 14 CSVAGGTSTDTQYF
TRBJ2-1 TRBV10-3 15 CAIEGAYRASEGQFF
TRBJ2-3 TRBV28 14 CASSLTPRSDTQYF
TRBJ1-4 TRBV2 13 CASDPRGGEKLFF
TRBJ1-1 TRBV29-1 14 CSVRPGQGRPEAFF
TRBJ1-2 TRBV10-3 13 CAITQTGNYGYTF
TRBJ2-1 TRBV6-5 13 CASSSNWDNEQFF
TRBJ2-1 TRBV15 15 CATSRPGGSYNEQFF
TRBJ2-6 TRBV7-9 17 CASSLGVRGSGANVLTF
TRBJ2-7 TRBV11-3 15 CASSLTSDYFKGQYF
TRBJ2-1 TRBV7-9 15 CASSLDSGENNEQFF
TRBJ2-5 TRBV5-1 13 CASSSDGQETQYF
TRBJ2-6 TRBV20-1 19 CSARNKPADSLSGANVLTF
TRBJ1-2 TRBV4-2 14 CASSLTGTRRGYTF
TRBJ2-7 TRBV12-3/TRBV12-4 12 CASSLTHYEQYF
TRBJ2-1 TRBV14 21 CASSPTEGQGVKGGNYNERFF
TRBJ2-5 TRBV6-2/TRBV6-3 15 CASNLWLTRGETQYF
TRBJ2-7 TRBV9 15 CASSGPGQGTYEQYF
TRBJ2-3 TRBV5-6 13 CASSGAGTDTQYF
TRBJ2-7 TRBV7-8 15 CASSLPGQLSYEQYF
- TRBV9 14 CASSVRTSSYEQYF
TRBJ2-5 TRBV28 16 CASSRDERGGTETQYF
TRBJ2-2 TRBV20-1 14 CSAASSRGTGELFF
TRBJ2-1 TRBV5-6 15 CASSLIDRSYNEQFF
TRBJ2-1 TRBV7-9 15 CASSFLGLVGNEQFF
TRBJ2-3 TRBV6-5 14 CATRPGLAAITQYF
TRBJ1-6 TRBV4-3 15 CASSHVGTLGSPLHF
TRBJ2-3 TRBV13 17 CASSLTSVHGDLDTQYF
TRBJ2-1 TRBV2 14 CASTSRGDYNEQFF
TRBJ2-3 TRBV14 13 CASSNGPQDTQYF
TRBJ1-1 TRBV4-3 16 CASSQGGKNLATEAFF
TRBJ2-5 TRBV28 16 CASSLTPGTYQETQYF